This TCR beta chain came from a study of blood T cells in healthy people across ages. V dropped 4 bases and J dropped 8 bases, with 21 bases sitting between them. The CDR3 has 16 amino acids. The germline V gene encodes CDR1 LGHNA and CDR2 YSLEER. This clonotype turned up a few times. No antigen is known for it. Using a J-beta primer mix together with a sample-barcoded 5' primer, a second PCR was run for roughly 6 to 12 cycles. Using its own MiXCR run on the 5' RACE reads, TCRdb lists one record per CDR3 protein. The sample has 1.5 million to 2 million distinct CDR3 sequences, approximately 30% seen once. Study-wide results and caveats: It was held that the diversity estimates obtained from one million T cells were underestimates. Long-lived and aged donors differed, with more naive CD4+ cells and higher diversity in the long-lived.

The sequence derives from a woman aged 25 to 39 in good health. The sample was blood. The rearrangement links TRBV4-3 to TRBJ2-1; weak D call: TRBD2 (6 bases). CDR3 nucleotide sequence: TGCGCCAGCAGCCTTACAGAACCGGGAGATACTTATGAGCAGTTCTTC. As protein: CASSLTEPGDTYEQFF.